The 6 T cell receptor beta chains presented below share a single source sample, sequenced in a study of T cell changes during pregnancy in multiple sclerosis. Assay used: immunoSEQ multiplex PCR; TCRdb lists only in-frame clones, some missing. The sample comprises around 97,000 clones, about nine tenths of which are singletons, and 0.7% to 0.9% rests with the top ten. Sequencing used peripheral blood, obtained in the second trimester of pregnancy. The receptors derive from a female donor in good health, enrolled as a control in a pregnancy study.

The V gene is TRBV5-1, the J gene TRBJ2-1, with 8 bases fitting TRBD2. Trimming removed 2 bases from V and 10 bases from J; junction bases left unmatched: 11. The CDR3 has 15 amino acids. The V gene's germline CDR1 is SGHRS and CDR2 YFSETQ. The CDR3 loop reads CASSLAGAGGMEQFF. The CDR3 DNA reads TGCGCCAGCAGCTTAGCGGGAGCGGGCGGGATGGAGCAGTTCTTC. The variable domain in full, with the rest retrieved from reference TRBV5-1 and TRBJ2-1, is KAGVTQTPRYLIKTRGQQVTLSCSPISGHRSVSWYQQTPGQGLQFLFEYFSETQRNKGNFPGRFSGRQFSNSRSEMNVSTLELGDSALYLCASSLAGAGGMEQFFGPGTRLTVL.

This chain connects TRBV10-3 to TRBJ1-1; possible D gene TRBD1, 6 bases. V was clipped by 10 bases and J by 0 bases, with 18 bases between them. CDR3 length: 15 residues. The germline V gene has CDR1 ENHRY and CDR2 SYGVKD. The CDR3 protein is CATRPTGQMNTEAFF. Here the CDR3 DNA reads TGTGCCACCCGCCCCACGGGACAAATGAACACTGAAGCTTTCTTT.

The rearrangement links TRBV18 to TRBJ2-1, with 7 nucleotides matching TRBD2. This CDR3 is built from 16 residues. Per germline, CDR1 KGHSH and CDR2 LQKENI. With 3 bases clipped from V and 6 bases from J, the junction kept 11 bases outside the gene matches. CDR3 residues: CASSPFTSERGNEQFF. The CDR3 nucleotides read TGTGCCAGCTCACCCTTTACTAGCGAGAGGGGCAATGAGCAGTTCTTC.

The rearrangement uses TRBV28 and TRBJ1-2; D may be TRBD1 (6 bases). The CDR3 totals 15 residues. Between the trimmed V and J ends, which lost 5 bases and 8 bases, there was a span of 21 bases. The germline CDR1 and CDR2 sequences are MDHEN and SYDVKM. The CDR3 DNA is TGTGCCAGCAGTCCACCGACAGGATCCTATGGGGGCTACACCTTC. Translated, it gives CASSPPTGSYGGYTF.

This clone is a singleton in its sample. V and J are TRBV6-5 and TRBJ1-6; a weak D match, TRBD1 (5 bases). Trimming pared 6 bases from V and 0 bases from J, leaving 9 bases between. CDR1 is MNHEY and CDR2 is SVGAGI in the germline V gene. The CDR3 runs to 15 residues. The CDR3 protein is CASSHRSSYNSPLHF. CDR3 DNA: TGTGCCAGCAGCCACAGGAGCTCCTATAATTCACCCCTCCACTTT.

This clone came up once. This chain joins TRBV4-1 and TRBJ1-1; no clear D gene. The germline V and J ends were trimmed by 5 bases and 0 bases, with 13 bases remaining between them. Per germline, CDR1 MGHRA and CDR2 YSYEKL. The CDR3 spans 15 residues. CDR3 bases: TGCGCCAGCAGCGAAGGAGCCGCCGTGAACACTGAAGCTTTCTTT. Translation gives CASSEGAAVNTEAFF.